This paragraph reports one TCR beta chain. Participant-given clinical history determined each cohort assignment. Clones were sequenced by immunoSEQ multiplex PCR, and TCRdb holds only the in-frame ones, with some missing. The table records 200,000 to 250,000 clones, roughly 90% of them present only once. These data are taken from a study of blood T cell repertoires in COVID-19. V lost 10 bases to trimming and J lost 9 bases, with 24 bases between them. In germline, CDR1 is MNHEY, CDR2 SVGAGI. The CDR3 totals 15 residues. This TCR was sampled from a woman in her forties with acute COVID-19. The source material was PBMCs or T cells enriched from blood (not recorded which). The chain carries TRBV6-5 and TRBJ2-2, with D perhaps matching TRBD2 (7 bases). This CDR3 is CATPGRGGVRRELFF. Written as DNA, the CDR3 is TGTGCCACTCCAGGCAGAGGGGGGGTCCGCAGGGAGCTGTTTTTT.